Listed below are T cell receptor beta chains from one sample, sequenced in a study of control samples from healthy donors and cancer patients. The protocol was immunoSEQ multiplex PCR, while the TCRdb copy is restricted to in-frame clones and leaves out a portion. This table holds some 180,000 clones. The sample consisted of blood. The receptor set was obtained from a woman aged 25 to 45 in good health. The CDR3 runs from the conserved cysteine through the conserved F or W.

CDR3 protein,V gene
CASRGEGNTEAFF,TRBV27
CASSFVLNTEAFF,TRBV11-2
CASSERKTGNTIYF,TRBV6-1
CASSPLGGSNQPQHF,TRBV6-5
CATSRGTAGELFF,TRBV15
CASSSAGARQPQHF,TRBV5-5
CASSQEEGGNQPQHF,TRBV4-1
CASSLTGDQNTEAFF,TRBV7-2
CASSSRPWQGGEETQYF,TRBV7-2
CASSAPGDYNEQFF,TRBV28
CASSQGVGGGYEQYF,TRBV4-2
CASSSRPRASYNEQFF,TRBV7-9
CASSLPGGTDTQYF,TRBV5-4
CASSLTGLGLYF,TRBV11-2
CASVGLGGAGNEQFF,TRBV6-5
CASGGQSEAFF,TRBV2
CASSLSMASYDEQFF,TRBV6-5
CASSPRQGEAFF,TRBV4-1
CASSRGQGGTEAFF,TRBV6-4
CASSFKGDSPLHF,TRBV7-2
CASSQDNTGGNYGYTF,TRBV4-1
CASTFYGAGNTIYF,TRBV28
CASSFSTGSLYGYTF,TRBV7-2
CASSYSRGGFTDTQYF,TRBV6-6
CASSPRTSGGTANTGELFF,TRBV11-2
CASSLISPGGEQFF,TRBV27
CASSPMGTDTQYF,TRBV4-1
CASSLGGRFPETQYF,TRBV7-9
CASSLLDRDDQPQHF,TRBV28
CASQSAGHPNYGYTF,TRBV28
CASSPPGGQRFEQYF,TRBV18
CASSPSQGALSEKLFF,TRBV18
CASSLSRDSFYGYTF,TRBV27
CASSRWGTGGDEKLFF,TRBV5-1
CASSSRQTSTDTQYF,TRBV5-1
CASSFLTSTDTQYF,TRBV5-1
CASSARSSGETQYF,TRBV7-9
CASSSKTGLTSYNEQFF,TRBV5-4
CASSIGDRVTQYF,TRBV19
CASSHDRAPSYDGYTF,TRBV7-2
CASRTGLAGDPYNEQFF,TRBV19